Presented here are 5 T cell receptor beta chains from one specimen sequenced in a study of T cell responses to AZD1222 COVID-19 vaccine. Sequenced by immunoSEQ multiplex PCR; TCRdb stores in-frame clones only, minus some. The data contain about 150,000 clones, under 95% of them singletons. Specimen: peripheral blood, collected 28 days after the second AZD1222 dose. Source of these receptors: an adult who received the AZD1222 COVID-19 vaccine.

The V call is TRBV30, the J call TRBJ2-5; the match to TRBD1 covers 7 bases. Germline trimming cut 0 bases from V and 1 base from J; bases unmatched to any gene: 2. In germline, CDR1 is GTSNPN, CDR2 SVGIG (reference sequence). This CDR3 region has 14 residues. The CDR3 DNA sequence: TGTGCCTGGAGTGTAGGGACAGTCCAAGAGACCCAGTACTTC. Amino acids: CAWSVGTVQETQYF.

The rearrangement joins TRBV27 to TRBJ2-7; 13 bases fit TRBD2. This CDR3 is 15 amino acids long. V lost 2 bases to trimming and J lost 4 bases; unmatched junction nucleotides: 2. CDR1 is MNHEY, CDR2 SMNVEV, per germline (reference sequence). The CDR3 DNA reads as TGTGCCAGCAGTTTAGGACTAGCGGGAGTTTACGAGCAGTACTTC. It is translated as CASSLGLAGVYEQYF.

This clone was observed a single time. V gene TRBV21-1 combines with J gene TRBJ2-7; the D call TRBD2 from the table was never checked on the DNA. TRBV21-1 is described as a pseudogene. The length of the CDR3 is 16 residues. CDR3 region: CARNSRGEYLSYEQYF. The DNA for the CDR3 is TGTGCCCGGAACAGCCGGGGAGAATATCTTTCCTACGAGCAGTACTTC.

The chain links TRBV28 to TRBJ2-2, with TRBD1 as a possible D gene (6 bases). Germline CDR1 is MDHEN and CDR2 is SYDVKM. Trimming removed 7 bases from V and 2 bases from J, with 14 bases in between. The CDR3 spans 15 residues. The CDR3 protein is CASTRPGDNTGELFF. The CDR3 DNA reads TGTGCCAGCACCCGACCAGGGGATAACACCGGGGAGCTGTTTTTT.

The chain joins TRBV5-8 to TRBJ2-7; 7 bases align to TRBD1. Per germline, CDR1 SGHTS and CDR2 YDEGEE. The CDR3 is 13 amino acids. The J segment lost 5 bases and the V segment lost 5 bases, leaving 7 bases of the junction unmatched. CDR3 nucleotide sequence: TGTGCCAGCAGGGGGACAGATCGGGACGAGCAGTACTTC. It yields the protein CASRGTDRDEQYF.